This T cell receptor (beta chain) emerged from a study of blood T cells in healthy people across ages. Study outcomes and limitations: With age, beta diversity per million T cells declined roughly linearly, significantly by approximately 40. Long-lived donors had more naive CD4+ cells and higher diversity than aged donors. Unsorted PBMCs blocked a conclusive comparison of naive and antigen-experienced cells.

Of note for this clonotype: Its antigen is unknown.

Alongside a J-beta primer mix, a sample-barcoded 5' primer served in a second PCR lasting about 7 to 12 cycles. Each cDNA molecule received a tag from a template-switch adaptor that had 12 random nucleotides. Each CDR3 protein is one row after TCRdb ran MiXCR on the 5' RACE reads. The table records 780,000 or so distinct CDR3 sequences, about 53% of them present only once. The germline V and J ends were trimmed by 7 bases and 2 bases, with 24 bases remaining between them. Germline CDR1 and CDR2: SQVTM and ANQGSEA. The CDR3 length is 16 residues. V and J are TRBV29-1 and TRBJ2-7; possible D gene TRBD2, 7 bases. The sequencing sample was made of blood. The sequence was collected from a man older than 75 in good health. CDR3 nucleotides: TGCAGCGCCCAGTTGGGGGCCGGGGGGCTCCCCTACGAGCAGTACTTC. It specifies CSAQLGAGGLPYEQYF.